In this sample, the clone carrying this T cell receptor (beta chain) turned up once. Trimming cost V 6 bases and J 6 bases; bases outside gene matches: 4. Germline-derived CDR1 and CDR2 are MDHEN and SYDVKM. The CDR3 totals 13 residues. This entry comes from a study of blood T cell repertoires in COVID-19. Study at large: Specimens from acute and convalescent COVID-19 originated in the United States, Italy and Spain.

Profiled with immunoSEQ multiplex PCR; TCRdb holds only in-frame clones, not every one. The sample has 65,000 to 95,000 clones, 78% seen once; the top ten hold approximately 16%. This receptor was obtained from a human donor in a cohort sampled during active COVID-19. The specimen sequenced was peripheral blood. The chain links TRBV28 to TRBJ1-2, with 10 bases lining up with TRBD1. This CDR3 is CASSPDRGHGYTF. The CDR3 DNA sequence: TGTGCCAGCAGCCCCGACAGGGGGCATGGCTACACCTTC.